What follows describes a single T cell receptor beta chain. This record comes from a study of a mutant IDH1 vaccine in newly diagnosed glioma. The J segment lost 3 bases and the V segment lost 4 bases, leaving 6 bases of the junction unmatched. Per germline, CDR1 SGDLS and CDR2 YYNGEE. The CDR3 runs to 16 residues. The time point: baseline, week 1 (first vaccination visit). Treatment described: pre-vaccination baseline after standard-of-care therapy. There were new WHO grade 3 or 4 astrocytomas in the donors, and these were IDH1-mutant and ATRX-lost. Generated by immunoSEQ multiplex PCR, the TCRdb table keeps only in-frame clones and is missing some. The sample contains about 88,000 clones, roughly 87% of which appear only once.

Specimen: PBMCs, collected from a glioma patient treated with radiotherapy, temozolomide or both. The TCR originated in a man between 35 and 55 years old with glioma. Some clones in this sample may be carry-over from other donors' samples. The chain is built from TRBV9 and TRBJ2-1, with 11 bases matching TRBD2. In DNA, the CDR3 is TGTGCCAGCAGCACCTCGACTAGCGGGGTCTACAATGAGCAGTTCTTC. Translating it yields CASSTSTSGVYNEQFF.